This section outlines one T cell receptor beta chain sequence together with its context. This sample is drawn from a study of T cell changes during pregnancy in multiple sclerosis. Germline trimming cut 2 bases from V and 4 bases from J; bases unmatched to any gene: 3. The CDR3 is made up of 14 amino acids. CDR1 and CDR2 (germline): KGHSH, LQKENI. Method: immunoSEQ multiplex PCR; TCRdb's copy keeps in-frame clones and lacks some. The repertoire holds 38,000 or so clones, 91% seen once, with approximately 0.67% in the top ten. The V gene is TRBV18, the J gene TRBJ1-2; 8 bases are shared with TRBD1. Sequences were derived from CD4+ T cells from peripheral blood mononuclear cells, sampled in the second trimester of pregnancy. The TCR originated in a female donor in good health, enrolled as a control in a pregnancy study. The CDR3 loop is CASSPSTGVYGYTF. The CDR3 nucleotides are TGTGCCAGCTCACCATCGACAGGGGTCTATGGCTACACCTTC.